This T cell receptor beta chain was found in a study of OX40 agonist ivuxolimab in advanced cancers. The CDR3 runs to 15 residues. Germline CDR1 is SGHNT and CDR2 is YYREEE (reference sequence). After removal of 0 bases from V and 6 bases from J, the junction contained 7 bases not matched to a gene. At cycle 4 day 1, cycle 7 day 1, and baseline, blood was sampled. Sequenced by immunoSEQ multiplex PCR; TCRdb stores in-frame clones only, minus some. The data contain about 150,000 clones, 90% to 95% of them singletons. The origin of this receptor is an adult with an advanced solid tumor such as melanoma, head and neck, liver or kidney cancer. The sequences come from CD4+ or CD8+ T cells sorted from blood, collected in a trial of the OX40 agonist ivuxolimab. The J gene is TRBJ2-3, the V gene TRBV5-4; 7 positions match TRBD2. CDR3 sequence: CASSLESGVRDTQYF. CDR3 DNA: TGTGCCAGCAGCTTGGAAAGCGGGGTCAGGGATACGCAGTATTTT.